The 22 T cell receptor beta chains reported below all come from one sample, sequenced in a study of prognosis after radiotherapy for stage I lung cancer. It was by two-round multiplex PCR that TCR beta CDR3 was amplified from genomic DNA. Individual primers that were specific to each TRBV and TRBJ gene served in first-round PCR. TCRdb processed the multiplex PCR reads anew with MiXCR; each CDR3 protein has one entry. The sample shows about 14,000 distinct CDR3 sequences, about 27% of them seen only once. This sample comprised PBMCs, obtained before or after stereotactic body radiation therapy (not recorded which). These receptors all stem from a donor aged 50 or older with non-small cell lung cancer.

This clonotype was recorded a few times. Just one base apart from a much larger clone, this may be a read error. V and J are TRBV5-1 and TRBJ2-5; tentatively, D is TRBD1 (5 bases). This CDR3 has 14 residues. Germline CDR1 reads SGHRS; CDR2 reads YFSETQ. The CDR3 nucleotides read TGCGCCAGCAGTCCCGGTGGGGCTGAGGAGACCCAGTGCTTC. As protein: CASSPGGAEETQCF.

This clonotype was seen many times. The chain couples TRBV10-3 to TRBJ1-1; D is possibly TRBD1 (6 bases). The CDR3 runs to 13 residues. Germline values: CDR1 ENHRY, CDR2 SYGVKD. Trimming removed 6 bases from V and 2 bases from J, with 10 bases in between. The CDR3 protein is CAIRDRKNTEAFF. The CDR3, as DNA: TGTGCCATCAGGGACAGAAAAAACACTGAAGCTTTCTTT.

This clonotype was seen ten or more times. V is TRBV2 and J is TRBJ1-4, with TRBD1 matching 9 bases. The CDR3 extends over 12 amino acids. Per the germline V gene, CDR1 is SNHLY and CDR2 is FYNNEI. Trimming cost V 6 bases and J 8 bases; bases outside gene matches: 1. The DNA for the CDR3 is TGTGCCAGCAGCGGGACAGGGGAAAAACTGTTTTTT. Protein: CASSGTGEKLFF.

This clonotype was found many times. The chain has TRBV7-2 and TRBJ2-3, with D perhaps TRBD2 (5 bases). The germline CDR1 and CDR2 sequences are SGHTA and FQGNSA. The CDR3 is 15 residues long. V was shortened by 1 base and J by 0 bases, with 8 bases between the two germline ends. CDR3 amino acids: CASSLGGYSTDTQYF. As DNA, the CDR3 is TGTGCCAGCAGCTTAGGAGGGTATAGCACAGATACGCAGTATTTT.

This clonotype was picked up a small number of times. A far larger clone is only one base removed, so a read error is likely. This chain uses TRBV6-2 or TRBV6-3 with TRBJ2-7, with D perhaps matching TRBD1 or TRBD2 (5 bases each). Germline V lookup: CDR1 MNHEY, CDR2 SVGEGT. Trimming shortened V by 5 bases and J by 9 bases, and 23 bases separated the two germline ends. The CDR3 length is 15 residues. The CDR3, as DNA: TGTGCCAGCAGTGAGAGGGTAATCCAGGGCCACGGGCAGTACTTC. Translating it yields CASSERVIQGHGQYF.

This clonotype was detected ten times or more. The rearrangement links TRBV12-3 or TRBV12-4 to TRBJ1-1; possibly TRBD1 for D (6 bases). Trimming removed 8 bases at V and 2 bases at J, with 15 bases between. This CDR3 spans 14 amino acids. CDR3 bases: TGTGCCAGCTCAAATCAGGGGTCCAACACTGAAGCTTTCTTT. Translation: CASSNQGSNTEAFF.

Comment on this clonotype: A much larger clone lies a single base off, so this may be a read error. No conserved phenylalanine or tryptophan is present at the end of the CDR3, so a read error is the likely explanation. The J gene is TRBJ1-3, the V gene TRBV6-1; unclear D gene. CDR3 length: 14 residues. Trimming removed 3 bases at V and 3 bases at J, with 9 bases between. Looked up from germline, CDR1 is MNHNS and CDR2 is SASEGT. Here the CDR3 DNA reads TGTGCCAGCAGTGAGCGACGGGGTGGAAACACCATATATTCT. Translation: CASSERRGGNTIYS.

Regarding this clonotype: A read error may produce the germline difference seen at one junction end. This rearrangement joins TRBV7-3 to TRBJ2-2; TRBD2 is a possible D gene (5 bases). This CDR3 is built from 13 residues. Germline V gene data show CDR1 as SGHTA and CDR2 as FQGTGA. CDR3 DNA sequence: TGTGCCAGCAGCTTGGCGAACACCGGGGATCTGATTTTT. It codes for CASSLANTGDLIF. Looking up the rest from reference TRBV7-3 and TRBJ2-2 gives the full variable domain: GAGVSQTPSNKVTEKGKYVELRCDPISGHTALYWYRQSLGQGPEFLIYFQGTGAADDSGLPNDRFFAVRPEGSVSTLKIQRTERGDSAVYLCASSLANTGDLIFGEGSRLTVL.

As regards this clonotype: One junction end disagrees with the germline gene, perhaps due to a read error. The chain links TRBV27 to TRBJ2-7; 7 positions match TRBD2. Germline CDR1 MNHEY, CDR2 SMNVEV (reference sequence). The CDR3 has 15 amino acids. The CDR3 DNA follows: TGTGCCAGCATGACAAACTCCGCGGGGGACTACGAGCGGTACTTC. Protein: CASMTNSAGDYERYF.

This clonotype ranks as medium-sized. Here the CDR3 reads CASSISGFNEKLFF. DNA for the CDR3: TGTGCCAGCAGTATTAGCGGCTTTAATGAAAAACTGTTTTTT. The gene calls are TRBV27 and TRBJ1-4; D ambiguous. This CDR3 contains 14 residues. The germline V and J ends were trimmed by 5 bases and 4 bases, with 11 bases remaining between them. Germline CDR1 and CDR2: MNHEY and SMNVEV (reference sequence).

This clonotype is medium-sized within its sample. The rearrangement joins TRBV27 to TRBJ1-3; D is uncertain. Germline V gene lookup returns CDR1 MNHEY and CDR2 SMNVEV (reference sequence). This CDR3 is built from 16 residues. V was cut by 5 bases and J by 7 bases, with 21 bases left in between. The CDR3 region has the DNA TGTGCCAGCAGTCTTACAAACCGGGTCCCCGGGAACACCATATATTTT. Amino acids: CASSLTNRVPGNTIYF.

At least ten counts were recorded for this clonotype. The chain carries TRBV20-1 and TRBJ1-5; 7 bases agree with TRBD1. The V segment lost 0 bases and the J segment 1 base; nucleotides outside the gene matches: 6. This CDR3 contains 16 residues. Germline-derived CDR1 and CDR2 are DFQATT and SNEGSKA (reference sequence). Here the CDR3 DNA reads TGCAGTGCTAGAGATCAGACAGGGCACAGCAATCAGCCCCAGCATTTT. This codes for CSARDQTGHSNQPQHF.

There are many counts of this clonotype. The rearrangement links TRBV25-1 to TRBJ1-1; D may be TRBD1 (5 bases). With 4 bases removed from V and 10 bases from J, the gap between germline ends came to 16 bases. The CDR3 is made up of 13 amino acids. The germline V gene has CDR1 MGHDK and CDR2 SYGVNS. CDR3 protein: CASSVSWGWGAFF. CDR3 bases: TGTGCCAGCAGTGTCTCATGGGGCTGGGGAGCTTTCTTT.

This clonotype was observed at least ten times. The chain carries TRBV7-2 and TRBJ2-5; no clear D. The V gene's germline CDR1 is SGHTA and CDR2 FQGNSA. This CDR3 is 15 amino acids long. V lost 5 bases and J lost 4, with 17 bases in between. Here the CDR3 DNA reads TGTGCCAGCAGCCCCCTCGCCGCATTGAGAGAGACCCAGTACTTC. Translated, it gives CASSPLAALRETQYF.

This clonotype was observed many times. This chain links TRBV7-2 with TRBJ1-2; D unclear. CDR3 size: 13 residues. Germline assignment: CDR1 SGHTA and CDR2 FQGNSA. V was shortened by 5 bases and J by 0 bases, with 7 bases between the two germline ends. The CDR3 bases are TGTGCCAGCAGCCCCACAACTAACTATGGCTACACCTTC. Residues: CASSPTTNYGYTF.

A word on this clonotype: A far larger clone is one nucleotide away, so this likely arose from a read error. The chain is built from TRBV30 and TRBJ2-5; perhaps D is TRBD1 or TRBD2 (5 bases each). The J call may be mistaken, given a closer DNA end match to TRBJ2-1. The V gene's germline CDR1 is GTSNPN and CDR2 SVGIG (reference sequence). This CDR3 is built from 13 residues. The CDR3 DNA sequence: TGTGCCTGGACCACGGGGCTATACAATGAGCAGTTCTTC. Translated, it gives CAWTTGLYNEQFF.

Concerning this clonotype itself: A far larger clone differs by one base, so this is likely a read error. The genes are TRBV13 and TRBJ2-7, with D uncertain. The closer fit of TRBJ2-3 to the DNA end suggests the J call may be wrong. From germline, CDR1 is PRHDT and CDR2 FYEKMQ (reference sequence). There are 16 residues in the CDR3. DNA for the CDR3: TGTGCCAGCAGCCCACCCCTGGCTTCCGCATTATTTACGCAGTATTTT. It encodes CASSPPLASALFTQYF.

By its share, this clonotype is medium-sized. The chain couples TRBV20-1 to TRBJ2-3, with TRBD1 matching 7 bases. CDR1 is DFQATT, CDR2 SNEGSKA, per germline (reference sequence). The CDR3 extends over 15 amino acids. Trimming cost V 6 bases and J 5 bases; bases outside gene matches: 14. CDR3 loop: CSAQGVRGNEDTQYF. CDR3 sequence (DNA): TGCAGTGCCCAGGGGGTACGGGGAAACGAAGATACGCAGTATTTT.

The V gene is TRBV20-1, the J gene TRBJ2-7, with D perhaps matching TRBD2 (6 bases). Trimming cost V 0 bases and J 4 bases, with 19 bases left between them. CDR1 DFQATT and CDR2 SNEGSKA come from the germline V gene (reference sequence). The CDR3 has 16 residues. The CDR3 spells CSARDSLHQSGYEQYF. The CDR3, as DNA: TGCAGTGCTAGAGATAGCCTACACCAGAGCGGGTACGAGCAGTACTTC.

This clonotype appeared many times. This sequence joins TRBV9 and TRBJ2-5; D may be TRBD2 (6 bases). CDR1 SGDLS and CDR2 YYNGEE come from the germline V gene. Trimming took 0 bases from V and 4 from J, leaving 19 bases between them. The length of the CDR3 is 17 residues. The CDR3 sequence: CASSVGIGEGLLETQYF. CDR3 sequence (DNA): TGTGCCAGCAGCGTAGGAATAGGAGAGGGACTTCTAGAGACCCAGTACTTC.

Ten or more counts support this clonotype. The genes are TRBV6-2 or TRBV6-3 and TRBJ1-4; 7 nucleotides line up with TRBD1. This CDR3 is 18 amino acids long. With 5 bases clipped from V and 8 bases from J, the junction kept 20 bases outside the gene matches. Germline V lookup: CDR1 MNHEY, CDR2 SVGEGT. The CDR3 is CASSRSTGVTVRAEKLFF. In nucleotides, the CDR3 is TGTGCCAGCAGTCGGTCCACAGGGGTCACAGTCCGGGCAGAAAAACTGTTTTTT.

Comment on this clonotype: Only one base separates this from a far larger clonotype, so it likely reflects a read error. The chain links TRBV5-1 to TRBJ2-5; TRBD2 might be the D (6 bases). Gene TRBJ2-1 matches the end of the DNA better, so the J call may be wrong. From germline, CDR1 is SGHRS and CDR2 YFSETQ. The CDR3 extends over 15 amino acids. CDR3 bases: TGCGCCAGCAGCTTTACTAGCTGGAGTAGGAATGAGCAGTTCTTC. The encoded protein is CASSFTSWSRNEQFF.